The T cell receptor beta chain under discussion was sequenced for a study of shared clonotypes between healthy human individuals (dated by TCRdb to the early 2020s). About the investigation overall: The cohort comprised a couple of women and a few men aged 18 to 49 years. For each donor, three plates each were used for CD4 naive and CD4 memory, two plates were used for CD8 naive, and one plate was used for CD8 memory. Blood TCR repertoires of five healthy adults were deeply sequenced to estimate repertoire size and the extent of clonotype sharing between individuals. To increase sequencing depth and limit assay-specific biases, TCR repertoire library preparation and sequencing were carried out by different laboratories using diverse techniques. Between about 0.9 and 9 billion PBMCs per donor were obtained by leukapheresis. Paper-wide results and their limitations: Sampling was restricted to blood, and TCR repertoires in tissues likely differ from the TCR repertoires found in blood. Compared with non-shared clonotypes, clonotypes shared by all four sorted-subset donors had higher generation probabilities. Across a few donors, roughly 5.1% of naive CD4, roughly 3.8% of naive CD8, approximately 2.5% of memory CD4, and approximately 0.4% of memory CD8 clonotypes were shared. Naive subsets generally had larger estimated clonotype richness than memory subsets did. Pairwise subsampling led to the expectation that sequencing depth would affect the degree of clonotype sharing among donors. Even with the large sequencing depth, rarefaction of the sorted-subset datasets indicated that sequencing was incomplete. Because the study included a small number of donors, the genetic and exposure-history diversity represented was limited.

Comments on this clone: It lacks a known antigen. Base qualities are not recorded, but no much larger clone differs from it by a single base.

The donors were healthy, HIV-negative adults who had no recently reported acute infections or vaccinations. All donors were Caucasian adults living in Nashville, Tennessee, USA. CD4+ T cells were enriched through magnetic negative selection, after which naive cells were positively selected on CD45RA and the remaining negative fraction served as the memory subset. Blood was collected by leukapheresis, and PBMCs were isolated by Ficoll-Histopaque density gradient centrifugation and then cryopreserved in liquid nitrogen vapor phase. Purity and quantity of every magnetically sorted T cell population were checked by analytical flow cytometry. From each sorted fraction, genomic DNA was isolated and quantified by UV absorbance on a Nanodrop 2000c. Using the deep immunoSEQ assay, TCR CDR3 regions were amplified from genomic DNA by multiplex PCR. Genomic DNA extracted from each cell subset was distributed evenly over all wells of several immunoSEQ 96-well plates, and each plate served as one replicate. For sorted subsets, roughly 200 ng genomic DNA, equal to about 30,000 T cell genomes, was loaded into each replicate PCR. Purified libraries were measured with a Qubit 3.0 fluorometer, size-checked on a Bioanalyzer 2100, and measured again with the KAPA Library Quantification kit. Each immunoSEQ 96-well plate was sequenced on its own single-read 150-cycle Illumina NextSeq 550 flow cell. Turning to the authors' computational methods: Because the immunoSEQ output held only junctional sequences and lacked quality scores, the filtering could not match the filtering applied to full-length reads. Sequences were annotated with PyIR, a Python wrapper for IgBLAST v1.9, and V/J genes and CDR3 were assigned using IMGT germline references. Reads were removed for weak V/J assignments (E-value above 1e-6), missing CDR3, stop codons, out-of-frame junctions, or ambiguous translated residues. A V3J clonotype was defined by an identical inferred V gene, J gene, and CDR3 amino acid sequence. Percentage overlap between repertoires was computed as shared unique clonotypes divided by the size of the smaller repertoire. RTK rarefaction, the Chao1 estimator, and Recon v2.1 estimates of unobserved clonotypes were used to assess repertoire richness. OLGA was used to compute generation probabilities for all TCRbeta clonotypes that the gDNA method yielded from a handful of donors. TCRdb took this table from immuneACCESS and kept in-frame rearrangements with V and J called. Such tables lack part of the clones; where checked against another copy, unresolved V genes explain under half of the gap, and the rest is unexplained. The V and J calls and clone size are taken from that table; D and trimming were inferred from the DNA. The sample contains around 2.1 million clones, about 94% of them found a single time. The ten largest account for 0.13% of the sample.

V is reduced by 3 bases and J by 1 base, leaving a spacing of 7 bases between them. CDR1 and CDR2 were assigned from the germline V gene as SGDLS and YYNGEE. CDR3 length: 13 amino acids, cysteine to phenylalanine. This entry keeps only the CDR3 DNA: 39 bases, framed from base 1. Recombination linked TRBV9 to TRBJ1-2; too little of a D gene remains to name it. The sequenced sample was naive CD4+ T cells sorted from blood. According to the study, the label for this sample's cell subset or site signals: CD45RA+ positively selected. This TCR was recovered from a man between 18 and 35 years old in good health. CDR3 protein: CASSAGINYGYTF. The DNA is as follows: TGTGCCAGCAGCGCCGGGATTAACTATGGCTACACCTTC. With the portions outside the CDR3 filled from the reference TRBV9 and TRBJ1-2 genes, the complete variable region becomes DSGVTQTPKHLITATGQRVTLRCSPRSGDLSVYWYQQSLDQGLQFLIQYYNGEERAKGNILERFSAQQFPDLHSELNLSSLELGDSALYFCASSAGINYGYTFGSGTRLTVV.